The present T cell receptor beta chain was sequenced within a study of human T cells and chemical hapten exposure. Study-wide points: Expanded TCRs made up significantly more big CDR3 similarity clusters than controls did.

Time point indicated: pre-sensitization, week 0. Treatment: therapeutic diphenylcyclopropenone sensitization with weekly scalp DPC. Concerning this clonotype: Its antigen is not identified.

Each CDR3 protein gets one entry after TCRdb re-called the RACE reads with MiXCR. The sample includes more than 150,000 distinct CDR3 sequences, 25% to 35% of them seen just once. This material consisted of whole blood, taken in connection with sensitization to the hapten diphenylcyclopropenone (DPC). The sequence was obtained from a woman in her thirties with alopecia areata. Some clones in this sample may be carry-over from other donors' samples.

CDR3 DNA: TGTGCCAGCAGCGCCCAGACAGGGTCCTCAGATACGCAGTATTTT. Amino acids: CASSAQTGSSDTQYF. The rearrangement uses TRBV5-5 and TRBJ2-3; 7 bases fit TRBD1. Germline CDR1 is SGHKS and CDR2 is YYEKEE (reference sequence). The CDR3 covers 15 residues. V shed 4 bases, J shed 4 bases, and the junction held 9 bases outside the gene matches.